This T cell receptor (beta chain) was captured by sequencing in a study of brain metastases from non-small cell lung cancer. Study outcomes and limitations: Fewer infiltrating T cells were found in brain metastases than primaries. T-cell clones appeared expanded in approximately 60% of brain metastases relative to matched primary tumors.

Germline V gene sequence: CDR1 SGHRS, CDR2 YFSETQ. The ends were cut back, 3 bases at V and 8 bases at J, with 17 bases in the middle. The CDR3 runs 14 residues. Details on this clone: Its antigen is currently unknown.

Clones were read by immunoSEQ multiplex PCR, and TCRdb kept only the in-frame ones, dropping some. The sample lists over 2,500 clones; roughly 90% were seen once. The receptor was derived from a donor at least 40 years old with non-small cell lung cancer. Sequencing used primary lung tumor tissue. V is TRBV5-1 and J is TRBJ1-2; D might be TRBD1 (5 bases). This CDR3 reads CASSSSGPRDGYTF. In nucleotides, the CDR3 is TGCGCCAGCAGCTCCAGTGGGCCTAGGGACGGCTACACCTTC.